This TCR beta chain was observed in a study of CD8 T cells in ankylosing spondylitis. TCRdb called the 5' RACE reads again in MiXCR, with one record for every CDR3 protein. The repertoire holds 200,000 to 250,000 distinct CDR3 sequences, with under 12% as singletons. V was pared by 6 bases and J by 4 bases, with 12 bases between. Looked up from germline, CDR1 is MNHNS and CDR2 is SASEGT. The CDR3 is 13 amino acids. The rearrangement uses TRBV6-1 and TRBJ2-5; the D gene is possibly TRBD1 (5 bases). Specimen: blood, either unsorted or a sorted T cell fraction (not recorded which). The sequence was obtained from a male donor with ankylosing spondylitis or in good health (not recorded which). CDR3 nucleotide sequence: TGTGCCAGCAGGGCCAGGGTCGGAGAGACCCAGTACTTC. It encodes CASRARVGETQYF.